Given below is one T cell receptor beta chain in context. The source of the sample is a study of blood T cell repertoires in COVID-19. Overall study: The origin of the acute and convalescent COVID-19 samples was the United States, Italy and Spain. The analysed material was cDNA or gDNA that came from T cells, B-cell-depleted T cells, or PBMCs.

In the authors' workflow: Estimation of nucleated cell counts was performed using reference gene primer amplification. TCRdb's table, derived via immunoSEQ multiplex PCR, lists solely in-frame clones and lacks some. V and J calls and clone size are those listed in that table; D and trimming were worked out from the DNA. The sample includes about 210,000 clones, roughly four fifths of them seen just once. V lost 5 bases and J 5 bases, leaving 13 bases between the germline ends. The CDR3 totals 14 residues. Looked up from germline, CDR1 is MDHEN and CDR2 is SYDVKM. The sequence was collected from a woman aged 45-65 years with active or convalescent COVID-19. The sequenced sample consisted of peripheral blood. The J gene is TRBJ2-4, the V gene TRBV28; a weak D match, TRBD2 (5 bases). The CDR3 DNA follows: TGTGCCAGCAGTGAATACGTCGGGGAAAACATTCAGTACTTC. Protein sequence: CASSEYVGENIQYF.